Shown below are 29 T cell receptor beta chains from a single sample sequenced in a study of T cell repertoires in cytomegalovirus infection. Via MiXCR, TCRdb re-called the reads, giving one row per CDR3 protein. The data show around 440,000 distinct CDR3 sequences, 11% seen once. Specimen: PBMCs. The receptors come from a human donor in good health (CMV status not recorded). Some clones in this sample may be carry-over from other donors' samples.

This clonotype was counted ten times or more. In nucleotides, the CDR3 is TGCAGTGCTAGACAACCTCAGGGACTAGCGTACGAGCAGTACTTC. Its protein is CSARQPQGLAYEQYF. V usage is TRBV20-1 and J usage is TRBJ2-7; TRBD2 matches at 10 bases. In germline, CDR1 is DFQATT, CDR2 SNEGSKA (reference sequence). This CDR3 region has 15 residues. V gave up 2 bases and J gave up 4 bases; unmatched junction bases: 8.

In its sample, this clonotype was seen many times. The chain has TRBV10-3 and TRBJ1-5; 7 positions agree with TRBD1. The CDR3 totals 16 residues. The V segment lost 0 bases and the J segment 0 bases; nucleotides outside the gene matches: 2. Germline assignment: CDR1 ENHRY and CDR2 SYGVKD. CDR3 region: CAISESSGGSNQPQHF. The CDR3 bases are TGTGCCATCAGTGAGTCTTCAGGGGGTAGCAATCAGCCCCAGCATTTT.

In its sample, this clonotype was seen many times. The chain is built from TRBV6-5 and TRBJ2-7; 7 nucleotides agree with TRBD1. Germline assignment: CDR1 MNHEY and CDR2 SVGAGI. The junction had 7 bases not matched to a gene; V was cut back by 5 bases and J by 3 bases. The CDR3 loop spans 14 amino acids. Here the CDR3 DNA reads TGTGCCAGCAGTACGACAGGGTTCCTCTACGAGCAGTACTTC. It translates to CASSTTGFLYEQYF.

This chain connects TRBV5-1 to TRBJ2-7; D possibly uses TRBD1 or TRBD2 (5 bases each). This CDR3 comprises 12 residues. CDR1 and CDR2 (germline): SGHRS, YFSETQ. The CDR3 coding sequence is TGCGCTACTTCGAGGGACCTCGGGGAGCAGTACTTC. Its protein product is CATSRDLGEQYF.

The chain couples TRBV7-4 to TRBJ2-6, with 7 bases matching TRBD1. The CDR3 is 17 amino acids. CDR1 is SGHVT and CDR2 is SQSDAQ in the germline V gene. Unmatched junction bases numbered 4, after V lost 0 bases and J lost 2 bases. CDR3 DNA sequence: TGTGCCAGCAGCTTAGCTAAGGGGGCGGCTGGGGCCAACGTCCTGACTTTC. This gives the protein CASSLAKGAAGANVLTF. Drawing the rest from reference TRBV7-4 and TRBJ2-6, the complete variable domain is GAGVSQSPRYKVAKRGRDVALRCDSISGHVTLYWYRQTLGQGSEVLTYSQSDAQRDKSGRPSGRFSAERPERSVSTLKIQRTEQGDSAVYLCASSLAKGAAGANVLTFGAGSRLTVL.

This clonotype was seen at least ten times. The rearrangement uses TRBV7-9 and TRBJ2-1, with 7 nucleotides matching TRBD2. The CDR3 is made up of 15 amino acids. V lost 6 bases, J lost 8 bases, and 13 bases stayed unmatched. Germline-derived CDR1 and CDR2 are SEHNR and FQNEAQ (reference sequence). CDR3: CASRYRDYPRYEQFF. The CDR3 nucleotides read TGTGCCAGCAGGTACCGGGACTACCCTCGGTATGAGCAGTTCTTC.

This clonotype came up a few times. The J gene is TRBJ1-2, the V gene TRBV15; possibly TRBD1 for D (6 bases). The germline gives CDR1 LNHNV, CDR2 YYDKDF (reference sequence). The germline V and J ends were trimmed by 1 base and 8 bases, with 8 bases remaining between them. The CDR3 covers 12 residues. The CDR3 nucleotides read TGTGCCACCAGCAGAGGACAGGCCGGCTACACCTTC. This encodes CATSRGQAGYTF.

The chain uses TRBV20-1 and TRBJ2-5, with 11 bases lining up with TRBD1. The CDR3 extends over 14 amino acids. Germline V CDR1 and CDR2: DFQATT, SNEGSKA (reference sequence). CDR3 DNA: TGCAGCCTCGCCGGGACAGGGGGTCGAGAGACCCAGTACTTC. Amino acids: CSLAGTGGRETQYF.

This chain links TRBV6-6 with TRBJ1-2; D is perhaps TRBD1 (5 bases). Trimming stripped 4 bases from V and 8 bases from J, with 17 bases between. The germline CDR1 and CDR2 sequences are MNHNY and SVGAGI (reference sequence). The CDR3 spans 14 residues. The DNA for the CDR3 is TGTGCCAGCAGTTGGGACCGGGCCTTCTCGGGCTACACCTTC. Amino acid sequence: CASSWDRAFSGYTF.

The chain recombines TRBV2 with TRBJ2-3, with D hard to call. The CDR3 is 13 amino acids. Germline V gene lookup returns CDR1 SNHLY and CDR2 FYNNEI. Trimming shortened V by 6 bases and J by 1 base, and 8 bases separated the two germline ends. The DNA for the CDR3 is TGTGCCAGCAGACCACCCGGCACAGATACGCAGTATTTT. Protein sequence: CASRPPGTDTQYF.

The table lists this clonotype with many counts. The chain combines TRBV27 with TRBJ2-5; D ambiguous. The CDR3 has 15 amino acids. The V gene lost 0 bases and the J gene lost 5 bases, with 13 bases spanning the gap. The germline V gene encodes CDR1 MNHEY and CDR2 SMNVEV (reference sequence). The CDR3 DNA is TGTGCCAGCAGTTTATCGGGGTTTATGGAGGAGACCCAGTACTTC. Amino acid sequence: CASSLSGFMEETQYF.

This clonotype was seen many times. The chain employs TRBV5-1 and TRBJ2-5; D is ambiguous. This CDR3 has 14 amino acids. Germline values: CDR1 SGHRS, CDR2 YFSETQ. Deletions cut 2 bases from V and 5 bases from J, with 13 bases between. The CDR3 is CASSFYSPPETQYF. The CDR3 coding sequence is TGCGCCAGCAGCTTTTACAGCCCCCCGGAGACCCAGTACTTC.

This clonotype came up many times. This rearrangement joins TRBV5-1 to TRBJ2-4; D call uncertain. V was cut by 3 bases and J by 0 bases, with 10 bases left in between. Germline V gene lookup returns CDR1 SGHRS and CDR2 YFSETQ. This CDR3 spans 15 amino acids. The DNA for the CDR3 is TGCGCCAGCAGCTCACCCGGTTCAGCCAAAAACATTCAGTACTTC. It codes for CASSSPGSAKNIQYF.

Only a few counts were recorded for this clonotype. CDR3 in DNA: TGTGCCAGCTCAACCGCATTGTGGACAGGACCCACCATAGCCAAAAACATTCAGTACTTC. Translation gives CASSTALWTGPTIAKNIQYF. V usage is TRBV18 and J usage is TRBJ2-4; TRBD1 matches 7 bases. The CDR3 sequence is 20 residues long. Per germline, CDR1 KGHSH and CDR2 LQKENI. The V and J ends lost 5 bases and 0 bases, in that order; junction bases with no gene match: 19.

This clonotype occurred many times. The chain combines TRBV5-4 with TRBJ1-2; D is perhaps TRBD1 (6 bases). This CDR3 comprises 13 residues. The V end lost 5 bases, the J end lost 7 bases, and 15 bases lay between the germline ends. Germline loops: CDR1 SGHNT, CDR2 YYREEE (reference sequence). The CDR3 region has the DNA TGTGCCAGCAGTTTCAAGAGGGGGGGTGGCTACACCTTC. Amino acids: CASSFKRGGGYTF. Combining the CDR3 with reference TRBV5-4 and TRBJ1-2 gives the whole variable domain ETGVTQSPTHLIKTRGQQVTLRCSSQSGHNTVSWYQQALGQGPQFIFQYYREEENGRGNFPPRFSGLQFPNYSSELNVNALELDDSALYLCASSFKRGGGYTFGSGTRLTVV.

Concerning this clonotype itself: This clone may be a read error of a much larger clone one base away. The chain uses TRBV3-1 and TRBJ1-3; no clear D gene. The CDR3 spans 14 residues. The germline V and J ends were trimmed by 8 bases and 3 bases, with 14 bases remaining between them. The germline V gene has CDR1 LGHDT and CDR2 YNNKEL (reference sequence). The DNA of the CDR3 is TGTGCCAGCCAGGACGTCAACTTTGGAAACACCATATATTTT. Its translation is CASQDVNFGNTIYF.

This clonotype came up a few times. This chain connects TRBV20-1 to TRBJ1-5, with D perhaps TRBD1 (6 bases). Germline V gene data show CDR1 as DFQATT and CDR2 as SNEGSKA (reference sequence). V was pared by 6 bases and J by 0 bases, with 18 bases between. This CDR3 contains 16 residues. This chain's CDR3 is CSATRQASDSNQPQHF. In nucleotides, the CDR3 is TGCAGTGCCACCCGACAGGCCTCCGATAGCAATCAGCCCCAGCATTTT.

At least ten counts were recorded for this clonotype. The chain recombines TRBV5-1 with TRBJ1-1, with 7 bases matching TRBD1. Germline CDR1 reads SGHRS; CDR2 reads YFSETQ. After removal of 3 bases from V and 3 bases from J, the junction contained 5 bases not matched to a gene. This CDR3 has 14 residues. DNA for the CDR3: TGCGCCAGCAGCTCGCCAGGGGGACACACTGAAGCTTTCTTT. It yields the protein CASSSPGGHTEAFF.

The chain couples TRBV4-1 to TRBJ2-1, with 10 positions matching TRBD1. The V gene's germline CDR1 is MGHRA and CDR2 YSYEKL. This CDR3 is built from 16 residues. The V and J ends lost 2 bases and 8 bases, in that order; junction bases with no gene match: 9. The CDR3 bases are TGCGCCAGCAGCCAACTCGGACAGGGGGGGTTGGATGAGCAGTTCTTC. This sequence encodes CASSQLGQGGLDEQFF.

The table lists this clonotype with many counts. The chain carries TRBV11-3 and TRBJ2-2; 9 positions agree with TRBD1. The V gene's germline CDR1 is SGHNT and CDR2 YENEEA. The CDR3 is 16 amino acids. V was clipped by 5 bases and J by 3 bases; unmatched bases: 7. DNA of the CDR3: TGTGCCAGCAGCCCTCTAAGGGACAGGGACACCGGGGAGCTGTTTTTT. It is translated as CASSPLRDRDTGELFF.

Only a few counts were recorded for this clonotype. The chain employs TRBV15 and TRBJ1-6; no firm D call. Germline CDR1 and CDR2: LNHNV and YYDKDF (reference sequence). The CDR3 contains 18 residues. V lost 0 bases to trimming and J lost 0 bases, with 12 bases between them. The CDR3 DNA reads TGTGCCACCAGCAGAGATCGGCAGACCAGCTCCTATAATTCACCCCTCCACTTT. Its protein is CATSRDRQTSSYNSPLHF.

This clonotype was detected many times. The gene calls are TRBV7-2 and TRBJ1-5; 7 bases fit TRBD1. Trimming removed 5 bases from V and 3 bases from J; junction bases left unmatched: 1. CDR3 length equals 13 residues. Germline V gene sequence: CDR1 SGHTA, CDR2 FQGNSA. CDR3 coding DNA: TGTGCCAGCAGCACAGGGGTCAATCAGCCCCAGCATTTT. Protein sequence: CASSTGVNQPQHF. Complete variable domain (other parts from reference TRBV7-2 and TRBJ1-5): GAGVSQSPSNKVTEKGKDVELRCDPISGHTALYWYRQSLGQGLEFLIYFQGNSAPDKSGLPSDRFSAERTGGSVSTLTIQRTQQEDSAVYLCASSTGVNQPQHFGDGTRLSIL.

This clonotype has a count of ten or more. The chain is built from TRBV6-5 and TRBJ1-2; 12 positions match TRBD1. Losses at the gene ends were 1 base for V and 8 bases for J; bases not matched to a gene: 8. The CDR3 loop spans 16 amino acids. Germline V gene sequence: CDR1 MNHEY, CDR2 SVGAGI. As DNA, the CDR3 is TGTGCCAGCAGTTACTGGGGGGGACAGGGGGCGCGAGGCTACACCTTC. Translation gives CASSYWGGQGARGYTF.

The V call is TRBV29-1, the J call TRBJ1-4; D gene unclear. CDR1 is SQVTM, CDR2 ANQGSEA, per germline. V dropped 5 bases and J dropped 3 bases, with 10 bases sitting between them. This CDR3 comprises 13 residues. CDR3 sequence reads: CSVRNRSNEKLFF. Here the CDR3 DNA reads TGCAGCGTTAGAAACAGATCTAATGAAAAACTGTTTTTT.

This clonotype was counted many times. The chain links TRBV10-3 to TRBJ2-2; D might be TRBD1 (6 bases). This CDR3 comprises 12 residues. CDR1 is ENHRY and CDR2 is SYGVKD in the germline V gene. V was cut by 6 bases and J by 6 bases, with 8 bases left in between. CDR3 loop: CAISSGAGELFF. Written as DNA, the CDR3 is TGTGCCATCAGCTCAGGGGCCGGGGAGCTGTTTTTT.

This clonotype was counted ten times or more. The chain combines TRBV19 with TRBJ2-3; D tentatively reads TRBD1 or TRBD2 (5 bases each). V lost 5 bases, J lost 4 bases, and 13 bases lay in between. The CDR3 has 14 residues. Germline-derived CDR1 and CDR2 are LNHDA and SQIVND (reference sequence). CDR3 loop: CASSPSGPPDTQYF. DNA for the CDR3: TGTGCCAGTAGTCCCTCGGGGCCACCAGATACGCAGTATTTT.

The chain recombines TRBV9 with TRBJ1-6, with D unresolved. Germline lookup yields CDR1 SGDLS and CDR2 YYNGEE. CDR3 length: 16 residues. Trimming removed 0 bases from V and 8 bases from J, with 15 bases in between. The CDR3 here is CASSVGARRTDSPLHF. CDR3 DNA: TGTGCCAGCAGCGTAGGTGCCAGAAGAACCGATTCACCCCTCCACTTT.

A few counts support this clonotype. The CDR3 DNA is TGTGCCAGCAATGACAGGGAGGGGCAGCCCCAGCATTTT. Amino acid sequence: CASNDREGQPQHF. This rearrangement joins TRBV6-6 to TRBJ1-5, with 7 bases fitting TRBD1. The CDR3 contains 13 residues. The junction had 7 bases not matched to a gene; V was cut back by 7 bases and J by 7 bases. Germline values: CDR1 MNHNY, CDR2 SVGAGI (reference sequence).

The J gene is TRBJ1-3, the V gene TRBV10-3, with no clear D. CDR3 length equals 12 residues. The ends were cut back, 10 bases at V and 0 bases at J, with 7 bases in the middle. Germline V CDR1 and CDR2: ENHRY, SYGVKD. In DNA form, the CDR3 reads TGTGCCACGTGGAGCTCTGGAAACACCATATATTTT. Amino acid sequence: CATWSSGNTIYF.